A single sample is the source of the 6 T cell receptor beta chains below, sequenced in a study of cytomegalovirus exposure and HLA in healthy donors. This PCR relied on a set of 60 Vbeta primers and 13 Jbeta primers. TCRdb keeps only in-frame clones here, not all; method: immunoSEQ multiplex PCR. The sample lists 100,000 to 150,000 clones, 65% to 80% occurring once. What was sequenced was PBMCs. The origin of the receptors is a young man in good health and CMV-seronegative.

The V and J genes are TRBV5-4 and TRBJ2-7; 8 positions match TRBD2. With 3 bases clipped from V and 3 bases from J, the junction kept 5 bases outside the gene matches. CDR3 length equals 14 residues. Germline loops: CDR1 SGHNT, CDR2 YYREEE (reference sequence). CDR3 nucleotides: TGTGCCAGCAGCTGGGCTAGCGGGTTCTACGAGCAGTACTTC. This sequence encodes CASSWASGFYEQYF.

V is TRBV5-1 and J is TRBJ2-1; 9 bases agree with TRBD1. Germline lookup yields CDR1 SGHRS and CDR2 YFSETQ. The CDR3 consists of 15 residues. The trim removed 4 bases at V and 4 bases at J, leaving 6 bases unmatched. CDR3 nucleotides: TGCGCCAGCAGCGTAACCGGGACAGGGTACAATGAGCAGTTCTTC. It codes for CASSVTGTGYNEQFF. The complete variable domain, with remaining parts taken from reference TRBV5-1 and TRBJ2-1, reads KAGVTQTPRYLIKTRGQQVTLSCSPISGHRSVSWYQQTPGQGLQFLFEYFSETQRNKGNFPGRFSGRQFSNSRSEMNVSTLELGDSALYLCASSVTGTGYNEQFFGPGTRLTVL.

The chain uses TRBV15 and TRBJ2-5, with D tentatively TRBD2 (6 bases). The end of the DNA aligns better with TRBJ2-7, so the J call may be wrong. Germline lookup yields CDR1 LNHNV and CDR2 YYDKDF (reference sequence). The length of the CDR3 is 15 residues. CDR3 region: CATSRDREGGREQYF. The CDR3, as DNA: TGTGCCACCAGCAGAGATCGCGAGGGAGGTCGCGAGCAGTACTTC.

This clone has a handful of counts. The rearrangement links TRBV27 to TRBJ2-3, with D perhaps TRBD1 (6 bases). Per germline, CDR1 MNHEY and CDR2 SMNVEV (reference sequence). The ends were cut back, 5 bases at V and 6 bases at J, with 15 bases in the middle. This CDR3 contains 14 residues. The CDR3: CASSVYRVSDTQYF. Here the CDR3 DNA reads TGTGCCAGCAGTGTATACAGGGTTTCGGATACGCAGTATTTT.

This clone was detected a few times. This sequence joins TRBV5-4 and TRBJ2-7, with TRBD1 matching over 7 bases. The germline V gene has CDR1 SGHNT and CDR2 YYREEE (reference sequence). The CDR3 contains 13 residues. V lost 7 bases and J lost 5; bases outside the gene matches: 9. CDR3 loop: CASGGTGVDEQYF. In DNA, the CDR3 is TGTGCCAGCGGGGGCACAGGGGTAGACGAGCAGTACTTC.

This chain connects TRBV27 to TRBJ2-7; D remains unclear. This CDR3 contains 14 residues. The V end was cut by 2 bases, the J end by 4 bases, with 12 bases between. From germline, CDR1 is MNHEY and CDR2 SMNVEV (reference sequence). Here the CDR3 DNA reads TGTGCCAGCAGTTTACGTCCAGGCTTGTACGAGCAGTACTTC. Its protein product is CASSLRPGLYEQYF.